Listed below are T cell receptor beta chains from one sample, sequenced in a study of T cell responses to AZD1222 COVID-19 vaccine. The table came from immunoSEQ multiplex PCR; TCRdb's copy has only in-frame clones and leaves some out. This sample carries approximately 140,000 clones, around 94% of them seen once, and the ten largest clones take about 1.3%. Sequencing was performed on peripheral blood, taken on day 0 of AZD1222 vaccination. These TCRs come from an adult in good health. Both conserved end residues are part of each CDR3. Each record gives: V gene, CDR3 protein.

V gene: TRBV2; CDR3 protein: CASSELAVNTGELFF
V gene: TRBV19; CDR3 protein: CASSIDWTGNTEAFF
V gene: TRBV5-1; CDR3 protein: CASSLPGLAGNYNEQFF
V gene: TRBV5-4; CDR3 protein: CASSPGGASGVGTQYF
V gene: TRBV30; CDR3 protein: CALTGVSYNSPLHF
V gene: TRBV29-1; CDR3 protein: CSVGRTVNTEAFF
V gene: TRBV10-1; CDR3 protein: CASSEQGGISYNEQFF
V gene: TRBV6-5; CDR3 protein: CASSQQLATIETQYF
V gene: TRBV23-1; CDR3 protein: CASSQGDQPQHF
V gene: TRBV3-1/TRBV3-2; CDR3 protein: CASSTRTGFGNSPLHF
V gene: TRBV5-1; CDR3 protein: CASSLPLMGQETQYF